The clone carrying this TCR beta chain was found a few times. The antigen remains undetermined. TCRalpha and TCRbeta libraries used 5'RACE with constant-segment primers and UMIs. TCRdb recomputed calls from the 5' RACE reads with MiXCR, one row per CDR3 protein. This sample has 200,000 to 250,000 distinct CDR3 sequences, with over 9% found just once. This entry belongs to a study of T-cell memory formation after mild COVID-19. Study-level points and caveats: Second-wave clones that peaked on day 37 lacked confirmed SARS-CoV-2 specificity.

The V and J ends lost 5 bases and 3 bases respectively, with 17 bases between them. CDR1 and CDR2 from the germline V gene are LGHNA and YSLEER. This CDR3 region has 15 residues. The TCR was taken from a man between 18 and 35 years old who had mild COVID-19 (a few samples of this study predate the infection). Cell type and time point are not known. This chain links TRBV4-3 with TRBJ2-7, with D perhaps matching TRBD1 (5 bases). Sequences were obtained from PBMCs or a T cell subset sorted from them (not recorded which). Here the CDR3 reads CASSLQDKGLYEQYF. The CDR3 region has the DNA TGCGCCAGCAGCTTACAGGACAAGGGGCTCTACGAGCAGTACTTC.